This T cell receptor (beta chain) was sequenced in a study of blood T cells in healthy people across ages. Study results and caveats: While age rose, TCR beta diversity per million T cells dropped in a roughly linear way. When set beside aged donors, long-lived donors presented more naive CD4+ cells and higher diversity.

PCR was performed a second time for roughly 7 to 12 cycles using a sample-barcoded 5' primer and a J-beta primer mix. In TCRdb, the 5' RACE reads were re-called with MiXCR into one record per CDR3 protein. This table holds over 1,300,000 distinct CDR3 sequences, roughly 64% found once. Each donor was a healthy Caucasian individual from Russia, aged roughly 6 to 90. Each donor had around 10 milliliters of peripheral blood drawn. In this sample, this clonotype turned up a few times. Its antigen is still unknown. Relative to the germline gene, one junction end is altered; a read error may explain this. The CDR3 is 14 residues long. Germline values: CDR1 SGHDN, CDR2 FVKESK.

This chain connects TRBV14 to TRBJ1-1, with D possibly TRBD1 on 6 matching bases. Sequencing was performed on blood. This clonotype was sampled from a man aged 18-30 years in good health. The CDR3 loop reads CASSQTRGYTEAFF. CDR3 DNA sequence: TGTGCCAGTAGCCAAACCAGGGGATACACTGAAGCTTTCTTT.